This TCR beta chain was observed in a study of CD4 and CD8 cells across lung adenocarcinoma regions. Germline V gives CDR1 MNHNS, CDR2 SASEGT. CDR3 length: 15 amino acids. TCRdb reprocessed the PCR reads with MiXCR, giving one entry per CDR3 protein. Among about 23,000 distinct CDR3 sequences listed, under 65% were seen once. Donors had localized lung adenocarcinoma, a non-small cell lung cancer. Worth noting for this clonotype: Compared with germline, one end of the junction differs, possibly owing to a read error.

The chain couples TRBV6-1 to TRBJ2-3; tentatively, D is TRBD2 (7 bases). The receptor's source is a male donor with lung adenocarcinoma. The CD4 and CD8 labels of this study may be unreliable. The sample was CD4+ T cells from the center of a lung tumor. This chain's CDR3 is CASSESGGGTDTQFF. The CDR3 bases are TGTGCCAGCAGTGAAAGTGGGGGGGGCACCGATACGCAGTTTTTT.